This is a list of T cell receptor beta chains from one sample in a study of OX40 agonist ivuxolimab in advanced cancers. TCRdb's copy holds only in-frame clones and misses some; the assay was immunoSEQ multiplex PCR. The sample lists 25,000 to 35,000 clones; approximately 88% were seen once. The material was CD4+ or CD8+ T cells sorted from blood, obtained in a trial of the OX40 agonist ivuxolimab. The origin of the receptors is an adult with an advanced solid tumor such as melanoma, head and neck, liver or kidney cancer. CDR3s include the opening cysteine and the closing phenylalanine or tryptophan. Each record gives: D gene, clone size, V gene, J gene, CDR3 DNA, CDR3 protein. A D gene is named only where the DNA matches it firmly. Expanded clones are given a class, and other clones once, few, many or no size at all.

>NA|NA|TRBV5-1|TRBJ1-1
TGCGCCAGCAGCTTTTCCAAAAATGGGGCTTTCTTT
CASSFSKNGAFF
>NA|NA|TRBV11-3|TRBJ2-7
TGTGCCAGCAGCTTAGCGGGGGTAACCTACGAGCAGTACTTC
CASSLAGVTYEQYF
>NA|NA|TRBV7-8|TRBJ2-7
TGTGCCAGCAGCTTAGCGGTAGACTACCTGACCTACGAGCAGTACTTC
CASSLAVDYLTYEQYF
>TRBD2|NA|TRBV7-9|TRBJ2-7
TGTGCCAGCAGCCTCGGGACTAGTCTCTACGAGCAGTACTTC
CASSLGTSLYEQYF
>NA|NA|TRBV5-1|TRBJ1-1
TGCGCCAGCAGCTTGGAGGGGTGGGGCACTGAAGCTTTCTTT
CASSLEGWGTEAFF
>NA|NA|TRBV23-1|TRBJ2-5
TGCGCCAGCAGTCAATCGGGCAGGTCCTACAATTATGCACAAGAGACCCAGTACTTC
CASSQSGRSYNYAQETQYF
>NA|NA|TRBV14|TRBJ2-1
TGTGCCAGCAGCCAGAGACAGCAAATTTCCTACAATGAGCAGTTCTTC
CASSQRQQISYNEQFF
>NA|NA|TRBV4-2|TRBJ1-1
TGTGCCAGCAGCCAAGGGGGGGTCAGTGAAGCTTTCTTT
CASSQGGVSEAFF
>TRBD1|NA|TRBV6-6|TRBJ2-7
TGTGCCAGCAGCTACGAGAGGGGGCGCATTGACTACGAGCAGTACTTC
CASSYERGRIDYEQYF
>TRBD2|NA|TRBV19|TRBJ2-7
TGTGCCAGTAGTACTAGCGGTCCCTACGAGCAGTACTTC
CASSTSGPYEQYF
>NA|NA|TRBV4-1|TRBJ2-7
TGCGCCAGCAGCCACGATCCGGGCCGCCCCTACGAGCAGTACTTC
CASSHDPGRPYEQYF
>TRBD1|NA|TRBV6-6|TRBJ2-3
TGTGCCAGCAGTTCGGGACAGGGCTCAAATACGCAGTATTTT
CASSSGQGSNTQYF
>TRBD1|NA|TRBV9|TRBJ1-4
TGTGCCAGCGGACAGGGCCATGAAAAACTGTTTTTT
CASGQGHEKLFF
>NA|NA|TRBV11-2|TRBJ1-1
TGTGCCAGCAGCCACCCCCGGGCGGCCCAAGGAACTGAAGCTTTCTTT
CASSHPRAAQGTEAFF
>TRBD2|NA|TRBV6-5|TRBJ2-7
TGTGCCAGCAGTTTTGGTAGCGGGAGTCGCTACGAGCAGTACTTC
CASSFGSGSRYEQYF
>NA|NA|TRBV7-6|TRBJ2-7
TGTGCCAGCAGCTCCCCACTCTCCTACGAGCAGTACTTC
CASSSPLSYEQYF
>TRBD1|NA|TRBV4-1|TRBJ1-2
TGCGCCAGCAGCCAAGGGTTTATACAGGGGGAGCACTATGGCTACACCTTC
CASSQGFIQGEHYGYTF
>TRBD1|NA|TRBV11-2|TRBJ2-7
TGTGCCAGCAGCTTAGGGGCAGGGGGCTCCTACGAGCAGTACTTC
CASSLGAGGSYEQYF
>TRBD1|NA|TRBV19|TRBJ1-1
TGTGCCAGTATCCCCCCTGGAGGGGACAGGGGTTACCCTGAAGCTTTCTTT
CASIPPGGDRGYPEAFF
>TRBD1|NA|TRBV27|TRBJ1-6
TGTGCCAGCAGCACCGGGACAGATAATTCACCCCTCCACTTT
CASSTGTDNSPLHF
>NA|NA|TRBV29-1|TRBJ2-1
TGCAGCGGGGAGCGGAGTCCGGGAGAAAATGAGCAGTTCTTC
CSGERSPGENEQFF
>NA|NA|TRBV5-1|TRBJ2-1
TGCGCCAGCAGCCTCTATATCAATGAGCAGTTCTTC
CASSLYINEQFF
>NA|NA|TRBV19|TRBJ2-7
TGTGCCAGTAGTGTCCCGGGGCCCTACGAGCAGTACTTC
CASSVPGPYEQYF
>TRBD1|NA|TRBV30|TRBJ1-6
TGTGCCTGGATGTTATCAGGGGGGAATTCACCCCTCCACTTT
CAWMLSGGNSPLHF
>NA|NA|TRBV7-8|TRBJ2-7
TGTGCCAGCAGCTTAGCGAACGGAGCCTACGAGCAGTACTTC
CASSLANGAYEQYF
>TRBD2|NA|TRBV13|TRBJ2-5
TGTGCCAGCAGCTTAAGACTAGCGAGTACAGAGACCCAGTACTTC
CASSLRLASTETQYF
>NA|once|TRBV6-5|TRBJ2-1
TGTGCCAGCAGTTACTCCCTGGTAGAATACAATGAGCAGTTCTTC
CASSYSLVEYNEQFF
>TRBD2|NA|TRBV28|TRBJ2-1
TGTGCCACCTTAGGGGTAGCGGGGATCTATGAGCAGTTCTTC
CATLGVAGIYEQFF
>TRBD1|NA|TRBV6-5|TRBJ1-2
TGTGCCAGCAGAACGACAGGGTGGGGCTATGGCTACACCTTC
CASRTTGWGYGYTF
>NA|once|TRBV6-6|TRBJ2-2
TGTGCCAGCAGTTGGGGGTTGGGGGAGCTGTTTTTT
CASSWGLGELFF
>TRBD1|NA|TRBV15|TRBJ2-7
TGTGCCACCAGCGGGACAGGAAACTACGAGCAGTACTTC
CATSGTGNYEQYF
>NA|once|TRBV28|TRBJ1-2
TGTGCCAGCAGTTTGGGAACGTCTTTCTATGGCTACACCTTC
CASSLGTSFYGYTF